Below, 22 T cell receptor beta chains from the same sample are listed, as sequenced in a study of blood T cell repertoires in COVID-19. The repertoire was sequenced with immunoSEQ multiplex PCR; TCRdb's copy has only in-frame clones and lacks some. The data show about 150,000 clones, roughly four fifths seen once. The sample taken for sequencing was peripheral blood. The receptor set was obtained from an elderly woman with acute or convalescent COVID-19.

This chain joins TRBV15 and TRBJ1-5, with 9 bases that match TRBD1. The germline CDR1 and CDR2 sequences are LNHNV and YYDKDF (reference sequence). The CDR3 length is 16 residues. J gave up 6 bases and V 5 bases, and 11 bases lay outside the gene matches. This CDR3 is CATSPGATGGSQPQHF. CDR3 in DNA: TGTGCCACCAGCCCCGGGGCAACAGGGGGCAGTCAGCCCCAGCATTTT.

The table lists this clone with a few counts. The chain carries TRBV18 and TRBJ1-1, with D tentatively TRBD1 (6 bases). V gave up 5 bases and J gave up 1 base, with 11 bases separating them. CDR1 and CDR2 from the germline V gene are KGHSH and LQKENI. This CDR3 spans 14 amino acids. The CDR3 loop reads CASSEQGTNTEAFF. The CDR3 bases are TGTGCCAGCTCAGAGCAGGGGACGAACACTGAAGCTTTCTTT.

This clone was recorded a few times. The chain combines TRBV7-3 with TRBJ1-6, with 8 bases identical to TRBD1. Trimming took 4 bases from V and 6 from J; bases not matched to a gene: 23. This CDR3 contains 21 residues. In germline, CDR1 is SGHTA, CDR2 FQGTGA. Here the CDR3 reads CASSWPRMTGVKGSINSPLHF. The CDR3, as DNA: TGTGCCAGCAGCTGGCCCCGGATGACAGGGGTCAAGGGGTCCATTAATTCACCCCTCCACTTT.

V usage is TRBV19 and J usage is TRBJ1-2, with D uncertain. V was pared by 3 bases and J by 2 bases, with 7 bases between. The germline V gene encodes CDR1 LNHDA and CDR2 SQIVND (reference sequence). CDR3 length: 13 amino acids. In nucleotides, the CDR3 is TGTGCCAGTAGTATTAGAGGAAACTATGGCTACACCTTC. Translating gives CASSIRGNYGYTF.

The CDR3 sequence: CASSQDPGTGGAPQHF. CDR3 nucleotides: TGCGCCAGCAGCCAAGATCCAGGGACAGGGGGTGCGCCCCAGCATTTT. The rearrangement uses TRBV4-1 and TRBJ1-5; TRBD1 aligns across 11 bases. CDR3 length: 16 amino acids. Germline trimming cut 0 bases from V and 9 bases from J; bases unmatched to any gene: 7. Germline CDR1 reads MGHRA; CDR2 reads YSYEKL.

The chain links TRBV28 to TRBJ2-2; no clear D. Per germline, CDR1 MDHEN and CDR2 SYDVKM. The CDR3 spans 11 residues. V lost 11 bases and J 7 bases, leaving 11 bases between the germline ends. DNA for the CDR3: TGTGCCGGCACTACGAACGGGGAGCTGTTTTTT. Translation gives CAGTTNGELFF.

The chain uses TRBV2 and TRBJ1-4; the D is unclear. This CDR3 is 11 amino acids long. The ends were cut back, 9 bases at V and 8 bases at J, with 10 bases in the middle. The germline V gene encodes CDR1 SNHLY and CDR2 FYNNEI. In DNA form, the CDR3 reads TGTGCCAGGCGGGCGGAGGAAAAACTGTTTTTT. It codes for CARRAEEKLFF.

The chain recombines TRBV29-1 with TRBJ1-3; 10 bases agree with TRBD1. Germline V gene data show CDR1 as SQVTM and CDR2 as ANQGSEA. CDR3 length: 13 amino acids. V lost 6 bases, J lost 6 bases, and 5 bases stayed unmatched. In DNA, the CDR3 is TGCAGCGTGAAGGGACAGGGGACAAACACCATATATTTT. Protein: CSVKGQGTNTIYF.

The chain uses TRBV16 and TRBJ1-5; D ambiguous. This CDR3 spans 15 amino acids. Trimming pared 4 bases from V and 0 bases from J, leaving 10 bases between. Germline CDR1 is KGHSY and CDR2 is FQNENV. The CDR3 reads CASSPERNSNQPQHF. CDR3 coding DNA: TGTGCCAGCAGCCCAGAGAGGAATAGCAATCAGCCCCAGCATTTT.

This clone was recorded only once. The rearrangement links TRBV5-1 to TRBJ1-3; maybe TRBD1 (5 bases). Trimming stripped 1 base from V and 3 bases from J, with 8 bases between. The CDR3 length is 14 residues. Germline-derived CDR1 and CDR2 are SGHRS and YFSETQ. CDR3 region: CASSLRGSGNTIYF. DNA of the CDR3: TGCGCCAGCAGCTTGAGGGGAAGTGGAAACACCATATATTTT.

The rearrangement links TRBV2 to TRBJ1-5, with a weak D call TRBD1 (6 bases). In germline, CDR1 is SNHLY, CDR2 FYNNEI. Trimming removed 6 bases at V and 4 bases at J, with 13 bases between. This CDR3 comprises 14 residues. CDR3 sequence reads: CASSEDRDNQPQHF. CDR3 coding DNA: TGTGCCAGCAGCGAGGACAGAGATAATCAGCCCCAGCATTTT.

CDR3 loop: CASSLVGGGAVEQFF. The CDR3 DNA reads TGTGCCAGCAGCTTAGTAGGAGGGGGGGCCGTTGAGCAGTTCTTC. The chain carries TRBV7-6 and TRBJ2-1; tentatively, D is TRBD2 (7 bases). Trimming pared 1 base from V and 9 bases from J, leaving 16 bases between. Per the germline V gene, CDR1 is SGHVS and CDR2 is FNYEAQ. The CDR3 is made up of 15 amino acids.

The chain couples TRBV6-5 to TRBJ1-3; D is ambiguous. CDR3 size: 15 residues. Germline CDR1 reads MNHEY; CDR2 reads SVGAGI. The V end was cut by 7 bases, the J end by 0 bases, with 13 bases between. CDR3 nucleotides: TGTGCCAGCAAACAGAGCAGAGCCTCTGGAAACACCATATATTTT. It codes for CASKQSRASGNTIYF.

The chain is built from TRBV7-3 and TRBJ2-2; TRBD2 might be the D (5 bases). Germline CDR1 reads SGHTA; CDR2 reads FQGTGA. CDR3 length: 14 residues. Between the trimmed V and J ends, which lost 2 bases and 7 bases, there was a span of 11 bases. CDR3: CASSLGGVGGELFF. CDR3 DNA: TGTGCCAGCAGCTTAGGAGGCGTGGGCGGGGAGCTGTTTTTT.

The gene calls are TRBV5-5 and TRBJ1-1; 8 bases are a match to TRBD1. Germline CDR1 reads SGHKS; CDR2 reads YYEKEE (reference sequence). This CDR3 contains 13 residues. V shed 0 bases and J 11 bases; nucleotides not matched to a gene: 6. CDR3 DNA sequence: TGTGCCAGCAGCTTGGTACTGGACAGGGAGGCTTTCTTT. The encoded protein is CASSLVLDREAFF. The whole variable domain, remainder taken from reference TRBV5-5 and TRBJ1-1, is DAGVTQSPTHLIKTRGQQVTLRCSPISGHKSVSWYQQVLGQGPQFIFQYYEKEERGRGNFPDRFSARQFPNYSSELNVNALLLGDSALYLCASSLVLDREAFFGQGTRLTVV.

The V call is TRBV7-2, the J call TRBJ2-7; the match to TRBD2 covers 12 bases. This CDR3 contains 15 residues. Losses at the gene ends were 5 bases for V and 7 bases for J; bases not matched to a gene: 9. Per germline, CDR1 SGHTA and CDR2 FQGNSA. The CDR3 DNA reads as TGTGCCAGCAGCCCCCCTAGCGGGGGGGCCTTTGAGCAGTACTTC. Translation: CASSPPSGGAFEQYF.

J is TRBJ1-1 and V is TRBV12-5, with 9 bases matching TRBD1. V dropped 6 bases and J dropped 0; count of bases not matched to a gene: 8. CDR1 is LGHNT and CDR2 is FRNRAP in the germline V gene. The CDR3 consists of 16 residues. CDR3 nucleotide sequence: TGTGCTAGTGGGGCCGGACAGGGGCCTTTGAACACTGAAGCTTTCTTT. This translates into CASGAGQGPLNTEAFF. Based on the CDR3 plus reference TRBV12-5 and TRBJ1-1, the full variable domain is DARVTQTPRHKVTEMGQEVTMRCQPILGHNTVFWYRQTMMQGLELLAYFRNRAPLDDSGMPKDRFSAEMPDATLATLKIQPSEPRDSAVYFCASGAGQGPLNTEAFFGQGTRLTVV.

The CDR3 DNA reads as TGTGCCATCAGTGCCCCAGGGATGACTGAAGCTTTCTTT. Its protein product is CAISAPGMTEAFF. This chain connects TRBV10-3 to TRBJ1-1; D perhaps matches TRBD1 (5 bases). V was pared by 4 bases and J by 5 bases, with 11 bases between. The germline gives CDR1 ENHRY, CDR2 SYGVKD. CDR3 length: 13 amino acids.

V usage is TRBV7-9 and J usage is TRBJ1-6; D is unresolved. This CDR3 has 17 amino acids. CDR1 is SEHNR and CDR2 is FQNEAQ in the germline V gene (reference sequence). Trimming removed 1 base at V and 0 bases at J, with 10 bases between. CDR3 nucleotide sequence: TGTGCCAGCAGCTTAGGCGGCTTCAGCTCCTATAATTCACCCCTCCACTTT. Translation gives CASSLGGFSSYNSPLHF.

This chain connects TRBV30 to TRBJ1-4; D unclear. CDR3 length equals 15 residues. V lost 2 bases to trimming and J lost 7 bases, with 17 bases between them. CDR1 and CDR2 (germline): GTSNPN, SVGIG (reference sequence). CDR3 sequence reads: CAWSFREGLVEKLFF. The CDR3 nucleotides are TGTGCCTGGAGTTTTAGGGAGGGTTTAGTTGAAAAACTGTTTTTT.

V gene TRBV10-2 combines with J gene TRBJ2-7; 10 bases agree with TRBD1. There are 13 residues in the CDR3. Looked up from germline, CDR1 is WSHSY and CDR2 is SAAADI. V trimming: 7 bases; J trimming: 2 bases; junction bases outside the gene matches: 2. CDR3 protein: CASKGQGAYEQYF. CDR3 DNA sequence: TGCGCCAGCAAAGGACAGGGGGCCTACGAGCAGTACTTC.

The chain couples TRBV3-1 (or the pseudogene TRBV3-2) to TRBJ2-3; TRBD2 aligns across 10 bases. This CDR3 is 19 amino acids long. The junction had 16 bases not matched to a gene; V was cut back by 4 bases and J by 3 bases. Germline lookup yields CDR1 LGHDT and CDR2 YNNKEL (reference sequence). The CDR3: CASSPTSGSASGATDTQYF. The CDR3 coding sequence is TGTGCCAGCAGCCCGACTAGCGGGTCGGCCTCTGGCGCGACAGATACGCAGTATTTT.